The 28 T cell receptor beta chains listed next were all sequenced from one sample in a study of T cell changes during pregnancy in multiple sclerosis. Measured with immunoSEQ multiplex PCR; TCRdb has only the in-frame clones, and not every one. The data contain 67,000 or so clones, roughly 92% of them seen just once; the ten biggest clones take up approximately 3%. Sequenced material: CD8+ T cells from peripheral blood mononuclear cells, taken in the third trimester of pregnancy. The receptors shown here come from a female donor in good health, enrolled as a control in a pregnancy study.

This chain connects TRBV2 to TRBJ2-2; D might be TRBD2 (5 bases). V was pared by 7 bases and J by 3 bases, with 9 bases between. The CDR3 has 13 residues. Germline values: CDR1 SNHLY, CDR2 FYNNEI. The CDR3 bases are TGTGCCAGCATCCCCGGGGACACCGGGGAGCTGTTTTTT. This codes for CASIPGDTGELFF. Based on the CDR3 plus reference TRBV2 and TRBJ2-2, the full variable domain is EPEVTQTPSHQVTQMGQEVILRCVPISNHLYFYWYRQILGQKVEFLVSFYNNEISEKSEIFDDQFSVERPDGSNFTLKIRSTKLEDSAMYFCASIPGDTGELFFGEGSRLTVL.

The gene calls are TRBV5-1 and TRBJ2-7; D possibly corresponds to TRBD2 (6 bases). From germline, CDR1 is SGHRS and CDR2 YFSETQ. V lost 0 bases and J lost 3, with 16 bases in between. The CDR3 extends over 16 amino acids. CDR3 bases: TGCGCCAGCAGCTTGGTTGTCGGGGGAAAGGACTACGAGCAGTACTTC. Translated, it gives CASSLVVGGKDYEQYF.

This CDR3 is CASWGRGVYGYTF. CDR3 sequence (DNA): TGTGCCAGCTGGGGCAGGGGGGTTTATGGCTACACCTTC. This chain links TRBV2 with TRBJ1-2, with 7 bases lining up with TRBD1. CDR1 is SNHLY, CDR2 FYNNEI, per germline. This CDR3 is built from 13 residues. Losses at the gene ends were 8 bases for V and 5 bases for J; bases not matched to a gene: 8.

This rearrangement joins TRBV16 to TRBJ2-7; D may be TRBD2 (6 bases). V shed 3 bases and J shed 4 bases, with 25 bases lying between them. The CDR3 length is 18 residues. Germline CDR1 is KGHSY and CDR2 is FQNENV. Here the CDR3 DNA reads TGTGCCAGCAGCCACACGCGCAGAGCGCAGGACTATTATTACGAGCAGTACTTC. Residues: CASSHTRRAQDYYYEQYF.

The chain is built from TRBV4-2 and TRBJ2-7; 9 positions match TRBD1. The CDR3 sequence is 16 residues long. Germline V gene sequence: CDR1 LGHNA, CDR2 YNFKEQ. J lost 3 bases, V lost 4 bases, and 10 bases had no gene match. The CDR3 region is CASSPTQGAYLYEQYF. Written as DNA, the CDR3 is TGTGCCAGCAGCCCAACACAGGGGGCCTACCTCTACGAGCAGTACTTC.

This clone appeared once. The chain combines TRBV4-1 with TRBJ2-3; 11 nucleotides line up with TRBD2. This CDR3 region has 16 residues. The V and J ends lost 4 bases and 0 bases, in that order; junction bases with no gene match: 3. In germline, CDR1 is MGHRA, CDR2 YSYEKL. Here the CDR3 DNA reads TGCGCCAGCAGCCGGACTAGCGGGCCAAGCACAGATACGCAGTATTTT. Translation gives CASSRTSGPSTDTQYF.

DNA of the CDR3: TGTGCCAGCAGCCCGGGGGTGGGAGGTGAAGCTTTCTTT. As protein: CASSPGVGGEAFF. The J gene is TRBJ1-1, the V gene TRBV7-9; perhaps TRBD1 as D (5 bases). Germline loops: CDR1 SEHNR, CDR2 FQNEAQ (reference sequence). The CDR3 is 13 amino acids. V dropped 5 bases and J dropped 7 bases, with 14 bases sitting between them.

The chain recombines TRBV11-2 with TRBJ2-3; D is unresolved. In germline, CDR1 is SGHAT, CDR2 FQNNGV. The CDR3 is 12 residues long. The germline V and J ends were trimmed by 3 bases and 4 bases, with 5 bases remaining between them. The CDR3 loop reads CASSFTPDTQYF. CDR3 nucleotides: TGTGCCAGCAGCTTCACTCCAGATACGCAGTATTTT.

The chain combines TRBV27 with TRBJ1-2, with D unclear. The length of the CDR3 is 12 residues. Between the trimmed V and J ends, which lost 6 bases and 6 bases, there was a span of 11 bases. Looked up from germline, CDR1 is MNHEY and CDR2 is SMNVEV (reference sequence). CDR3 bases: TGTGCCAGCAGGTACGGGTCGGATGGCTACACCTTC. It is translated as CASRYGSDGYTF.

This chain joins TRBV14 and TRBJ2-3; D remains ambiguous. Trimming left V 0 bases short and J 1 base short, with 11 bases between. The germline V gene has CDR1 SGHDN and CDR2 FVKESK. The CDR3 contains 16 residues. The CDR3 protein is CASSQDQVYGTDTQYF. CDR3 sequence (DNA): TGTGCCAGCAGCCAAGATCAGGTTTATGGCACAGATACGCAGTATTTT.

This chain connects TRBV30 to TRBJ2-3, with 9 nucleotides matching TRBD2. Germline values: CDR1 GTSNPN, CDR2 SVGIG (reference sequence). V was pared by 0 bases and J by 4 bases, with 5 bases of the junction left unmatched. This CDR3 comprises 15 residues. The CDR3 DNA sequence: TGTGCCTGGAGTGTAAGAGCGGGGGGCCCAGATACGCAGTATTTT. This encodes CAWSVRAGGPDTQYF.

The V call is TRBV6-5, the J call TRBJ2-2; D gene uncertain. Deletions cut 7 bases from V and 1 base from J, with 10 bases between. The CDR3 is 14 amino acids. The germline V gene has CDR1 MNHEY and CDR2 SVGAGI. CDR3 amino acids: CASTSRVNTGELFF. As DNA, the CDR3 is TGTGCCAGCACTTCCCGAGTGAACACCGGGGAGCTGTTTTTT.

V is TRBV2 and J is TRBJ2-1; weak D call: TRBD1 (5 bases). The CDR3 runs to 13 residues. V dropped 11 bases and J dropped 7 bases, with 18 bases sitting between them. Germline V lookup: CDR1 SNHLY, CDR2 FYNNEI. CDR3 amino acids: CASTGREGNEQFF. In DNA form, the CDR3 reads TGTGCCTCAACAGGCAGGGAAGGGAATGAGCAGTTCTTC.

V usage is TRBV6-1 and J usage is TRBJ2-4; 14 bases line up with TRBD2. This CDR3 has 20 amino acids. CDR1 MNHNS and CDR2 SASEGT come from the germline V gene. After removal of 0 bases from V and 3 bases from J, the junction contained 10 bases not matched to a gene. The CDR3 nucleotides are TGTGCCAGCAGTGAAGCAGGGACTAGCGGGGGCTTCATCGACAAAAACATTCAGTACTTC. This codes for CASSEAGTSGGFIDKNIQYF.

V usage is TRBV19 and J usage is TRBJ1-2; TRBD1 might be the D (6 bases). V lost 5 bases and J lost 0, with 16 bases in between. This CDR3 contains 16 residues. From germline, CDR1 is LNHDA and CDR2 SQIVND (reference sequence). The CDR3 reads CASSVNRASANYGYTF. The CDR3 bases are TGTGCCAGTAGTGTAAACAGGGCCTCCGCTAACTATGGCTACACCTTC.

Here the CDR3 reads CAIGAGDYEQYF. CDR3 in DNA: TGTGCCATCGGGGCTGGGGACTACGAGCAGTACTTC. The genes are TRBV10-3 and TRBJ2-7; perhaps TRBD1 as D (5 bases). CDR1 and CDR2 (germline): ENHRY, SYGVKD. The germline V and J ends were trimmed by 8 bases and 3 bases, with 11 bases remaining between them. The CDR3 is 12 residues long.

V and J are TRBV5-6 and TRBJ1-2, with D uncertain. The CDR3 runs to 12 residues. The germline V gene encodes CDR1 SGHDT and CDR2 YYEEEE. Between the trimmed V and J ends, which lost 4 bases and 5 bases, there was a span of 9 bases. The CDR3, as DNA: TGTGCCAGCAGCCCGGAGGGATATGGCTACACCTTC. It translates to CASSPEGYGYTF.

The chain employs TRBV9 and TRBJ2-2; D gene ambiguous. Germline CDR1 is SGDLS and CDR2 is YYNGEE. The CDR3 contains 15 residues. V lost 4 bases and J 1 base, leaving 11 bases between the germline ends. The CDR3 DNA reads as TGTGCCAGCAGCCCCCCTGCCGGGAACACCGGGGAGCTGTTTTTT. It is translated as CASSPPAGNTGELFF.

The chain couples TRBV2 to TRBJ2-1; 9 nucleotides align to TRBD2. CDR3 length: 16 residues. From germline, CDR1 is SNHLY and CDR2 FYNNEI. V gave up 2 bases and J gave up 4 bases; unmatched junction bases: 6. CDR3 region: CASSEYRLAAYNEQFF. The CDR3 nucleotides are TGTGCCAGCAGTGAATATAGACTAGCGGCTTACAATGAGCAGTTCTTC.

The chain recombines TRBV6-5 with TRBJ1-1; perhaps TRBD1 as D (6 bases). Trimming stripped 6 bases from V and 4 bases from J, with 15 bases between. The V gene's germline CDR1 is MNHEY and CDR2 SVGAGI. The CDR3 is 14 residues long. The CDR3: CASRTSGGLTEAFF. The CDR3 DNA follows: TGTGCCAGCAGAACGTCGGGGGGCCTCACTGAAGCTTTCTTT.

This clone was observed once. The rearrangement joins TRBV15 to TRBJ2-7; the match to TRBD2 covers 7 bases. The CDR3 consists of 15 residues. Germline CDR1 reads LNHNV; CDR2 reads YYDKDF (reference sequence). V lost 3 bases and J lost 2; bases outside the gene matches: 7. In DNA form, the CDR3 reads TGTGCCACCAGCAGGCTAGCGGAAGGAGCCTACGAGCAGTACTTC. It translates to CATSRLAEGAYEQYF.

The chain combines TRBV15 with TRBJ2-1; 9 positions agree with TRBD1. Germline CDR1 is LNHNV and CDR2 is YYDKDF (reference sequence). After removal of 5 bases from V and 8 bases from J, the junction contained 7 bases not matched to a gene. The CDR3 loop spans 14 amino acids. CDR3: CATSEEDRGHEQFF. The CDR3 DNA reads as TGTGCCACCAGCGAGGAGGACAGGGGCCATGAGCAGTTCTTC.

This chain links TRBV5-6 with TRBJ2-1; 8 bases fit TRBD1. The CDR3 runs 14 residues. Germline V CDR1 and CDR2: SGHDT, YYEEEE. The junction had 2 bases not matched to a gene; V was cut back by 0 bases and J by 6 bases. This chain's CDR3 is CASSLETGANEQFF. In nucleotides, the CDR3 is TGTGCCAGCAGCTTGGAGACAGGGGCCAATGAGCAGTTCTTC.

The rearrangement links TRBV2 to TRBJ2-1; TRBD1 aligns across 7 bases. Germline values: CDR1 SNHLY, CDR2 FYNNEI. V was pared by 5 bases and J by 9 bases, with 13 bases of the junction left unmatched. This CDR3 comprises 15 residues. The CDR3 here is CASSIRDSRTGEQFF. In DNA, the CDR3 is TGTGCCAGCAGTATCCGGGACAGCAGGACCGGTGAGCAGTTCTTC.

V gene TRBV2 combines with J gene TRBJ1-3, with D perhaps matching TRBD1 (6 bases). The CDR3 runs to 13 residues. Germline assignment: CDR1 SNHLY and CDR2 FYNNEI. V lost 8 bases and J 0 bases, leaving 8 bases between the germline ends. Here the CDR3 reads CASRTVSGNTIYF. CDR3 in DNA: TGTGCCAGCCGGACAGTCTCTGGAAACACCATATATTTT.

DNA of the CDR3: TGTGCCAGCAGTGAATTGCGGACAACGAACACTGAAGCTTTCTTT. Translated: CASSELRTTNTEAFF. V gene TRBV2 combines with J gene TRBJ1-1; D is possibly TRBD1 (5 bases). This CDR3 region has 15 residues. Germline V gene sequence: CDR1 SNHLY, CDR2 FYNNEI. Trimming shortened V by 2 bases and J by 1 base, and 11 bases separated the two germline ends.

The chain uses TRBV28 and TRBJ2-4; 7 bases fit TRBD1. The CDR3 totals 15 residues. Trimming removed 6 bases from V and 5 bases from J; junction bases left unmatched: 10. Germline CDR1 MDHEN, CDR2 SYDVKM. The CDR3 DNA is TGTGCCAGCAGATCGACCCGGGACAGAGAAAACATTCAGTACTTC. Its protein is CASRSTRDRENIQYF.

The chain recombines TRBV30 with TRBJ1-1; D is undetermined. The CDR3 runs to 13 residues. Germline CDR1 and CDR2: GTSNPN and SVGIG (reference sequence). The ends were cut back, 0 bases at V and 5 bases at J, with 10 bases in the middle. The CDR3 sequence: CAWSVERRTEAFF. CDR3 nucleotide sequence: TGTGCCTGGAGTGTAGAAAGGAGAACTGAAGCTTTCTTT.